The 4 T cell receptor beta chains in this list originate from one sample, sequenced in a study of cytomegalovirus exposure and HLA in healthy donors. PCR involved 60 Vbeta and 13 Jbeta primers. Method: immunoSEQ multiplex PCR; TCRdb's copy keeps in-frame clones and lacks some. Of 150,000 to 170,000 clones listed, around 79% are singletons. The sample taken for sequencing was PBMCs. The receptors here all came from a young man in good health and CMV-seropositive.

The J gene is TRBJ2-1, the V gene TRBV2, with TRBD2 identical over 12 bases. The V gene end was trimmed by 6 bases and the J gene end by 0 bases; junction bases not matched to a gene: 12. This CDR3 is 19 amino acids long. CDR1 and CDR2 (germline): SNHLY, FYNNEI. DNA of the CDR3: TGTGCCAGCAGCACAAAGGTTGCTAGCGGGAGGGTCTCCTACAATGAGCAGTTCTTC. As protein: CASSTKVASGRVSYNEQFF.

This clone appeared a single time. This rearrangement joins TRBV30 to TRBJ2-5, with D possibly being TRBD1 (5 bases). The J call may be incorrect, as the DNA end agrees better with TRBJ2-7. This CDR3 contains 14 residues. The germline CDR1 and CDR2 sequences are GTSNPN and SVGIG (reference sequence). The CDR3 DNA sequence: TGTGCCTGGAGTGTAAGGGGCGGAACCTACGAGCAGTACTTC. It yields the protein CAWSVRGGTYEQYF.

This rearrangement joins TRBV2 to TRBJ1-2; 10 bases are shared with TRBD1. The CDR3 is made up of 18 amino acids. After removal of 5 bases from V and 7 bases from J, the junction contained 19 bases not matched to a gene. The germline V gene encodes CDR1 SNHLY and CDR2 FYNNEI. CDR3 DNA sequence: TGTGCCAGCAGTCCCCTTTACTGGACAGGGGGGTGGTTTAGTGGCTACACCTTC. Its protein is CASSPLYWTGGWFSGYTF.

The chain combines TRBV2 with TRBJ1-1; a possible D gene is TRBD1 (5 bases). Germline CDR1 and CDR2: SNHLY and FYNNEI. The CDR3 is made up of 15 amino acids. V dropped 6 bases and J dropped 0 bases, with 14 bases sitting between them. The CDR3 loop reads CASSLDSAMNTEAFF. The CDR3 nucleotides read TGTGCCAGCAGCCTCGACAGCGCCATGAACACTGAAGCTTTCTTT.